This T cell receptor (beta chain) was recorded in a study of a mutant IDH1 vaccine in newly diagnosed glioma (dated by TCRdb to the early 2020s). About the investigation overall: Eight vaccinations were administered to patients in weeks 1, 3, 5, 7, 11, 15, 19 and 23, corresponding to visits V03 through V10. For exploratory analyses, approximately 25 treated patients had longitudinal TCRB deep sequencing done wherever samples were available. Prior to enrollment, standard therapy consisting of radiotherapy alone, temozolomide alone, or radiochemotherapy with temozolomide had been administered to patients, with the combination being received by most patients. In the chemotherapy-containing groups, vaccination started alongside temozolomide cycles, whereas in patients who had radiotherapy alone it started 4-6 weeks after radiotherapy. The roughly 32 treated patients were approximately 62% male and roughly 40% female, with a mean age of around 40 years. Peripheral blood was collected at six visits: V03 (baseline), V05, V07, V10, V12 and V13. The research as a whole found: PBMC samples for TCRB deep sequencing were selected based on availability. Across multiple MHC alleles, vaccine-induced immune responses were seen in approximately 93% of patients. According to the authors, sample limitations meant that analyses of patient blood samples could not be reproduced. No apparent relationship was observed between pseudoprogression and alterations in the top peripheral T cell clonotypes detected by TCRB sequencing.

Comments on this clone: Its binding antigen is unknown. The sample holds no much larger clone one base away, and base qualities are not on file.

The time point label on this specimen signifies: week 11, during vaccination. A 20-mer mutant IDH1 peptide at 300 micrograms in Montanide made up each vaccine dose, which was injected subcutaneously together with topical imiquimod. The donors had newly diagnosed IDH1-mutant astrocytomas of WHO grade 3 or 4 that showed loss of nuclear ATRX. The samples were drawn from NOA16, a multicentre, single-arm, open-label phase I trial in Germany that tested a mutant IDH1 peptide vaccine in humans for the first time. Genomic DNA for TCRB sequencing was extracted from EDTA blood using the DNeasy Blood and Tissue Kit. The germline V gene (reference sequence) supplies CDR1 MNHEY and CDR2 SMNVEV. A distance of 14 bases separates the germline ends of V and J, which lose 11 bases and 4 bases respectively. Inclusive of the bounding cysteine and phenylalanine, the CDR3 is 13 residues long. Only the CDR3 DNA stays, 39 bases, in frame from base 1.

Library preparation was by the immunoSEQ multiplex PCR assay. Rearranged TCR beta chain sequences were amplified with the hsTCRB Kit following the manufacturer's protocol. Sequencing of TCRB libraries was carried out on an Illumina MiSeq. As for the original processing: Demultiplexing, trimming and gene mapping were performed with the kit vendor's proprietary platform. In TCRdb, the immuneACCESS table is reduced to in-frame sequences with V and J assigned. These tables do not hold every clone; where another copy was compared, an unresolved V gene accounts for under half, and the others remain unexplained. V and J calls and clone size come straight from that table; D and trimming were deduced from the DNA. This sample lists tens of thousands of clones; approximately 80% were detected once. 5% to 6.5% of the sample goes to the ten largest clones.

Material: PBMCs, obtained from a glioma patient whose treatment included an IDH1 peptide vaccine. The clonotype was recovered from a man aged 45 to 65 with glioma. The chain was built from TRBV27 and TRBJ1-4; the best D guess is TRBD1, with 5 bases matching. The nucleotide sequence is given as TGTGCCCTGAGGGGCAGCGTTAATGAAAAACTGTTTTTT. The translation is CALRGSVNEKLFF.